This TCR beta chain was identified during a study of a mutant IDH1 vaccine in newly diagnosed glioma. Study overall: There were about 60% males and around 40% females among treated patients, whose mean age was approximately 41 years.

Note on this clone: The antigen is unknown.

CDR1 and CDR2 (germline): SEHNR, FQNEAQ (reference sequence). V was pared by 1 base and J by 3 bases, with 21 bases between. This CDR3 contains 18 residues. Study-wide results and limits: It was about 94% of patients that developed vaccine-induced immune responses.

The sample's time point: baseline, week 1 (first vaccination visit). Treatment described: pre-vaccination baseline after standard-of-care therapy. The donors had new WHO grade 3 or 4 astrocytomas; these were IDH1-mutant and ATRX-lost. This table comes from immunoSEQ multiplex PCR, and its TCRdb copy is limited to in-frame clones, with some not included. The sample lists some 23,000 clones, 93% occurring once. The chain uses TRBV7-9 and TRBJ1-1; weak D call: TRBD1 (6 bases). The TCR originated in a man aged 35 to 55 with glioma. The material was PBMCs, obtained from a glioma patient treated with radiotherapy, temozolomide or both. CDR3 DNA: TGTGCCAGCAGCTTAGGCGGCAGGGGCGTTGGTGGCGACACTGAAGCTTTCTTT. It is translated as CASSLGGRGVGGDTEAFF.